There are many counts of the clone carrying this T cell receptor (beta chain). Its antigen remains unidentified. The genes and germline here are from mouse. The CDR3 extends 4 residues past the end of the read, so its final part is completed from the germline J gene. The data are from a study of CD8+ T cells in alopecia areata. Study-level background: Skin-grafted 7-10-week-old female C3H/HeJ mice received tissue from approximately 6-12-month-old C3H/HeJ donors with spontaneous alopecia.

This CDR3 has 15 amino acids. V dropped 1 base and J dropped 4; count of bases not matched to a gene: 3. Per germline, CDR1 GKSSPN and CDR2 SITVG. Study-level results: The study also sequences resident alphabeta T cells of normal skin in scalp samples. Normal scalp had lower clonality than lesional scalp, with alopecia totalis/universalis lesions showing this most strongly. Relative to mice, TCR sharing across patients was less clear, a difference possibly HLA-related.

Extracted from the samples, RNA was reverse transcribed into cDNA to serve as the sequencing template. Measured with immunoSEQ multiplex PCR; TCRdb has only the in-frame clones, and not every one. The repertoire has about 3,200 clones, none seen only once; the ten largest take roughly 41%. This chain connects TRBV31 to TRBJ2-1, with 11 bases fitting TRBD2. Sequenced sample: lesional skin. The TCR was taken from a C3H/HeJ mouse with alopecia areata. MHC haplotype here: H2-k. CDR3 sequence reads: CAWSPRDWGYAEQFF. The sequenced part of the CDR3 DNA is TGTGCCTGGAGTCCCCGGGACTGGGGGTATGCT.